This is a list of T cell receptor beta chains from one sample in a study of blood T cell repertoires in COVID-19. Method: immunoSEQ multiplex PCR; TCRdb's copy keeps in-frame clones and lacks some. The sample comprises roughly 230,000 clones, 80% to 85% of which are singletons, and approximately 4.7% rests with the top ten. The source material was peripheral blood. The receptors were gathered from a man in his forties or fifties with active or convalescent COVID-19. The CDR3 runs from the conserved cysteine through the conserved F or W. Each record gives: clone size, D gene, J gene, V gene, CDR3 protein, CDR3 DNA. The D gene is left open where the match is weak. Part of the rows lack a size; the others show once, few, many or a class for expanded clones.

once TRBD1 TRBJ2-1 TRBV7-9 CASSFNSGTGAHNEQFF TGTGCCAGCAGCTTCAACTCCGGGACAGGGGCCCACAATGAGCAGTTCTTC
. . TRBJ2-7 TRBV6-5 CASRDSTYEQYF TGTGCCAGCAGGGACAGTACCTACGAGCAGTACTTC
. . TRBJ1-5 TRBV12-3/TRBV12-4 CASSLQWHQPQHF TGTGCCAGCAGCCTCCAGTGGCATCAGCCCCAGCATTTT
. . TRBJ1-6 TRBV27 CASRRGAAIYNSPLHF TGTGCCAGCAGGCGCGGGGCAGCTATCTATAATTCACCCCTCCACTTT
. TRBD1 TRBJ1-1 TRBV19 CASRRRTGGAQNTEAFF TGTGCCAGTAGAAGGAGGACAGGGGGTGCCCAGAACACTGAAGCTTTCTTT
few . TRBJ2-5 TRBV7-9 CASSRRLVSNQETQYF TGTGCCAGCAGCCGCAGACTAGTTTCGAACCAAGAGACCCAGTACTTC
. . TRBJ1-1 TRBV18 CASSDILKNTEAFF TGTGCCAGCTCTGACATCTTAAAGAACACTGAAGCTTTCTTT
. . TRBJ2-2 TRBV30 CAWSVWRGRKMTGELFF TGTGCCTGGAGTGTATGGAGGGGGCGTAAGATGACCGGGGAGCTGTTTTTT
. TRBD2 TRBJ2-5 TRBV15 CATSSGGTIQETQYF TGTGCCACCAGCAGTGGGGGGACTATACAAGAGACCCAGTACTTC
once . TRBJ1-4 TRBV9 CASSVGGLGEKLFF TGTGCCAGCAGCGTAGGAGGGTTGGGTGAAAAACTGTTTTTT
. . TRBJ1-1 TRBV5-4 CASSLADTEAFF TGTGCCAGCAGCCTGGCAGACACTGAAGCTTTCTTT
. TRBD1 TRBJ1-6 TRBV28 CASSQRQGYSPLHF TGTGCCAGCAGTCAGCGACAGGGCTACTCACCCCTCCACTTT
. . TRBJ2-7 TRBV5-1 CASSSGQTDEQYF TGCGCCAGCAGCTCGGGACAAACCGACGAGCAGTACTTC
. TRBD1 TRBJ1-2 TRBV28 CASSRQGARGYTF TGTGCCAGCAGCCGACAGGGGGCGAGGGGCTACACCTTC
. TRBD1 TRBJ2-2 TRBV5-4 CASSLEAGGITGELFF TGTGCCAGCAGCTTGGAGGCAGGGGGCATCACCGGGGAGCTGTTTTTT
. TRBD1 TRBJ1-1 TRBV6-2/TRBV6-3 CASSPQGTEAFF TGTGCCAGCAGCCCACAGGGGACGGAAGCTTTCTTT
. . TRBJ2-3 TRBV11-2 CASSFTGSTDTQYF TGTGCCAGCAGTTTTACAGGGAGCACAGATACGCAGTATTTT
. TRBD2 TRBJ2-7 TRBV11-2 CASSRSGGYEQYF TGTGCCAGCAGCCGTAGCGGGGGGTACGAGCAGTACTTC
. TRBD1 TRBJ2-5 TRBV7-9 CASSLVDRGTETQYF TGTGCCAGCAGCTTAGTGGACAGGGGGACGGAGACCCAGTACTTC
few . TRBJ1-1 TRBV6-1 CASSEPSRAFF TGTGCCAGCAGTGAACCCTCGAGGGCTTTCTTT
. TRBD2 TRBJ2-3 TRBV6-5 CASTPSGSSTDTQYF TGTGCCAGCACCCCTAGCGGGTCTAGCACAGATACGCAGTATTTT
. TRBD1 TRBJ1-2 TRBV19 CASSWGTAPYGYTF TGTGCCAGTAGTTGGGGGACAGCCCCCTATGGCTACACCTTC
. . TRBJ2-6 TRBV21-1 CASSKDRRANVLTF TGTGCCAGCAGCAAGGACAGGAGGGCCAACGTCCTGACTTTC
. . TRBJ2-7 TRBV5-1 CASSSHRNLEYEQYF TGCGCCAGCAGCTCGCATCGGAATCTAGAATACGAGCAGTACTTC
. . TRBJ2-2 TRBV13 CASSSDSDNTGELFF TGTGCCAGCAGCTCCGACAGCGACAACACCGGGGAGCTGTTTTTT
once . TRBJ1-1 TRBV15 CATRLGSTEAFF TGTGCCACCAGACTGGGGAGCACTGAAGCTTTCTTT
. TRBD1 TRBJ1-2 TRBV4-2 CASSPEGTANYGYTF TGTGCCAGCAGCCCCGAGGGGACAGCGAACTATGGCTACACCTTC
. TRBD2 TRBJ2-5 TRBV9 CASSPRASGGLPQETQYF TGTGCCAGCAGCCCCCGGGCTAGCGGGGGGTTGCCACAAGAGACCCAGTACTTC
. TRBD2 TRBJ2-3 TRBV7-9 CASGTSRDTQYF TGTGCCAGCGGGACTAGTCGGGATACGCAGTATTTT
. TRBD1 TRBJ2-7 TRBV7-9 CASSETGLGSVEQYF TGTGCCAGCAGCGAGACAGGGCTGGGATCGGTCGAGCAGTACTTC
. TRBD1 TRBJ1-3 TRBV7-9 CASSLGQGKGNTIYF TGTGCCAGCAGCTTAGGACAGGGGAAAGGAAACACCATATATTTT
. . TRBJ1-2 TRBV30 CAWSRETNGYGYTF TGTGCCTGGAGTAGAGAGACAAACGGCTATGGCTACACCTTC
. . TRBJ2-7 TRBV2 CASSERQVSYEQYF TGTGCCAGCAGTGAACGGCAGGTGTCCTACGAGCAGTACTTC
. TRBD1 TRBJ1-1 TRBV28 CASSLGQSNTEAFF TGTGCCAGCAGTTTGGGACAGTCAAACACTGAAGCTTTCTTT
. . TRBJ1-3 TRBV1 CTSSQDWGEDSSGNTIYF TGCACCAGCAGCCAAGATTGGGGGGAGGATAGCTCTGGAAACACCATATATTTT
. . TRBJ1-2 TRBV28 CASSPWGGERIANYGYTF TGTGCCAGCAGTCCGTGGGGGGGGGAGAGAATAGCTAACTATGGCTACACCTTC
. TRBD2 TRBJ2-1 TRBV4-2 CASSQERAGGWNEQFF TGTGCCAGCAGCCAAGAGCGAGCGGGGGGTTGGAATGAGCAGTTCTTC
. TRBD1 TRBJ2-7 TRBV2 CASSGDRSPYEQYF TGTGCCAGCAGCGGGGACAGGTCACCCTACGAGCAGTACTTC
few TRBD1 TRBJ1-2 TRBV18 CASPSGPDRAYGYTF TGTGCCAGCCCGTCAGGTCCGGACAGGGCCTATGGCTACACCTTC
once TRBD1 TRBJ1-5 TRBV2 CASSWGQGNQPQHF TGTGCCAGCAGTTGGGGACAGGGAAATCAGCCCCAGCATTTT
. TRBD1 TRBJ2-3 TRBV4-1 CASSQPGQDPTDTQYF TGCGCCAGCAGCCAACCTGGACAGGACCCCACAGATACGCAGTATTTT
. . TRBJ2-3 TRBV4-3 CASSQYGAYRAGDTQYF TGCGCCAGCAGCCAGTACGGGGCGTACAGGGCTGGAGATACGCAGTATTTT
. . TRBJ1-6 TRBV6-1 CASSESRGHTYNSPLHF TGTGCCAGCAGTGAGTCCAGGGGTCACACCTATAATTCACCCCTCCACTTT
. . TRBJ2-3 TRBV27 CASGWTNPSTDTQYF TGTGCCAGCGGGTGGACAAATCCTAGCACAGATACGCAGTATTTT
few . TRBJ1-2 TRBV27 CASSSQGLGIYGYTF TGTGCCAGCAGTTCACAGGGTTTAGGGATTTATGGCTACACCTTC
. TRBD1 TRBJ2-4 TRBV3-1/TRBV3-2 CASSQDSRGAKNIQYF TGTGCCAGCAGCCAAGATAGCAGGGGGGCCAAAAACATTCAGTACTTC
. . TRBJ1-2 TRBV7-6 CASSLGPGVDYGYTF TGTGCCAGCAGCTTAGGCCCAGGGGTGGACTATGGCTACACCTTC
few TRBD1 TRBJ2-2 TRBV5-4 CASTRPGQGASGELFF TGTGCCAGCACCAGACCGGGACAGGGGGCTTCCGGGGAGCTGTTTTTT
. . TRBJ1-1 TRBV6-1 CASSEGQMNTEAFF TGTGCCAGCAGTGAAGGACAGATGAACACCGAAGCTTTCTTT
. . TRBJ1-3 TRBV10-1 CASSYRDTNSGNTIYF TGCGCCAGCAGTTACAGGGATACCAACTCTGGAAACACCATATATTTT
once TRBD1 TRBJ2-3 TRBV11-2 CASSPRDRFLDTQYF TGTGCCAGCAGCCCCCGGGACAGATTCTTGGATACGCAGTATTTT